Presented here are 11 T cell receptor beta chains from one specimen sequenced in a study of blood T cell repertoires in COVID-19. Sequenced by immunoSEQ multiplex PCR; TCRdb stores in-frame clones only, minus some. Among 150,000 or so clones listed, about 85% were seen once. The sequencing sample was made of peripheral blood. The receptor source for this set is a man in his 60s who had recovered from COVID-19.

V and J are TRBV7-9 and TRBJ1-2; 7 bases match TRBD1. The CDR3 totals 16 residues. V lost 5 bases to trimming and J lost 3 bases; unmatched junction nucleotides: 12. Germline CDR1 reads SEHNR; CDR2 reads FQNEAQ (reference sequence). The CDR3 loop is CASSPGPTGDDYGYTF. The CDR3 nucleotides are TGTGCCAGCAGCCCCGGGCCCACAGGGGACGACTATGGCTACACCTTC.

The table lists this clone with many counts. This chain joins TRBV4-1 and TRBJ1-1; maybe TRBD1 (5 bases). Trimming took 6 bases from V and 1 from J, leaving 9 bases between them. Germline V lookup: CDR1 MGHRA, CDR2 YSYEKL. The CDR3 loop spans 13 amino acids. In nucleotides, the CDR3 is TGCGCCAGCAGGAGACAGCCGAACACTGAAGCTTTCTTT. Translation gives CASRRQPNTEAFF.

This sequence joins TRBV6-2 or TRBV6-3 and TRBJ2-7; D is unresolved. Germline values: CDR1 MNHEY, CDR2 SVGEGT. This CDR3 is built from 12 residues. Trimming took 5 bases from V and 3 from J, leaving 8 bases between them. The CDR3 protein is CASSGDIYEQYF. The CDR3 nucleotides are TGTGCCAGCAGTGGCGACATCTACGAGCAGTACTTC.

A few counts support this clone. V is TRBV6-5 and J is TRBJ2-1; TRBD1 agrees at 10 bases. This CDR3 contains 15 residues. Germline CDR1 is MNHEY and CDR2 is SVGAGI. Trimming removed 1 base from V and 6 bases from J; junction bases left unmatched: 3. CDR3 bases: TGTGCCAGCAGTTACTGGAGGACAGGGGGCAATGAGCAGTTCTTC. Protein sequence: CASSYWRTGGNEQFF.

V and J are TRBV2 and TRBJ1-2; 7 bases agree with TRBD1. Per germline, CDR1 SNHLY and CDR2 FYNNEI. This CDR3 region has 15 residues. V lost 7 bases, J lost 5 bases, and 13 bases stayed unmatched. CDR3 nucleotide sequence: TGTGCCAGCATGGGAACCGGGACAGTTTTTTATGGCTACACCTTC. Its protein product is CASMGTGTVFYGYTF.

This chain uses TRBV5-1 with TRBJ2-5, with 14 bases fitting TRBD2. The CDR3 covers 16 residues. J gave up 2 bases and V 4 bases, and 4 bases lay outside the gene matches. Per the germline V gene, CDR1 is SGHRS and CDR2 is YFSETQ. The CDR3 DNA reads TGCGCCAGCAGCCCGACTAGCGGGGGGGCACAAGAGACCCAGTACTTC. Its protein product is CASSPTSGGAQETQYF.

This clone has just one count. This chain uses TRBV19 with TRBJ2-3, with a weak D call TRBD2 (6 bases). The V end was cut by 3 bases, the J end by 3 bases, with 13 bases between. The CDR3 is made up of 15 amino acids. Looked up from germline, CDR1 is LNHDA and CDR2 is SQIVND (reference sequence). This CDR3 reads CASSMTEGTTDTQYF. CDR3 nucleotides: TGTGCCAGTAGTATGACAGAAGGGACTACAGATACGCAGTATTTT.

This clone was recorded a few times. The rearrangement links TRBV9 to TRBJ2-2; TRBD1 matches 9 bases. The germline gives CDR1 SGDLS, CDR2 YYNGEE. V gave up 5 bases and J gave up 7 bases; unmatched junction bases: 6. The CDR3 runs to 14 residues. The CDR3 here is CASSQQGASGELFF. DNA for the CDR3: TGTGCCAGCAGTCAACAGGGGGCTAGCGGGGAGCTGTTTTTT.

The rearrangement uses TRBV18 and TRBJ2-1; TRBD1 aligns across 10 bases. Germline values: CDR1 KGHSH, CDR2 LQKENI. The CDR3 is made up of 14 amino acids. With V trimmed by 4 bases and J by 8 bases, 5 bases remained unmatched. The CDR3 DNA reads TGTGCCAGCTCACAGGGACAGGGGATCGATGAGCAGTTCTTC. Protein sequence: CASSQGQGIDEQFF. Full variable domain (remainder filled in from reference TRBV18 and TRBJ2-1): NAGVMQNPRHLVRRRGQEARLRCSPMKGHSHVYWYRQLPEEGLKFMVYLQKENIIDESGMPKERFSAEFPKEGPSILRIQQVVRGDSAAYFCASSQGQGIDEQFFGPGTRLTVL.

This clone was found once. The chain carries TRBV4-3 and TRBJ2-2; 10 nucleotides match TRBD1. V gave up 0 bases and J gave up 6 bases; unmatched junction bases: 10. The CDR3 covers 18 residues. The germline gives CDR1 LGHNA, CDR2 YSLEER. The chain's CDR3 is CASSQEFPGTGVAGELFF. CDR3 DNA sequence: TGCGCCAGCAGCCAAGAATTCCCCGGGACAGGGGTCGCCGGGGAGCTGTTTTTT.

The rearrangement links TRBV11-2 to TRBJ2-6; a possible D gene is TRBD1 (6 bases). The CDR3 spans 16 residues. Looked up from germline, CDR1 is SGHAT and CDR2 is FQNNGV. V was trimmed by 2 bases and J by 0 bases, leaving 8 bases between them. The CDR3 bases are TGTGCCAGCAGCTTAACAGGGCTCTCTGGGGCCAACGTCCTGACTTTC. This translates into CASSLTGLSGANVLTF.